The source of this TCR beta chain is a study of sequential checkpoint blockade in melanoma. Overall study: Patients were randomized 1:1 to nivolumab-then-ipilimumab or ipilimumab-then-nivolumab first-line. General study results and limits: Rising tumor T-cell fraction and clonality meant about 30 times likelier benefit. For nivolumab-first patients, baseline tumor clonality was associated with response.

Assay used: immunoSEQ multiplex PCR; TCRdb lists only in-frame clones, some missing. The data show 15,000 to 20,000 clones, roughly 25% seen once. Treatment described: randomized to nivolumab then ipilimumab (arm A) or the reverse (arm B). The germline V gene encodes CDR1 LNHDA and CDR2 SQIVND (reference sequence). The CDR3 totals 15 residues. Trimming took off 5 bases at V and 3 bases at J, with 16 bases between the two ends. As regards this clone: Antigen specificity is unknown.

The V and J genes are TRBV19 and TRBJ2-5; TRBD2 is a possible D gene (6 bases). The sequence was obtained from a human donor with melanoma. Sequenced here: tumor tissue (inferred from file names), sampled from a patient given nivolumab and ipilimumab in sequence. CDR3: CASSPRASAKETQYF. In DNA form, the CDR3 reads TGTGCCAGTAGTCCCCGGGCTAGCGCCAAAGAGACCCAGTACTTC.